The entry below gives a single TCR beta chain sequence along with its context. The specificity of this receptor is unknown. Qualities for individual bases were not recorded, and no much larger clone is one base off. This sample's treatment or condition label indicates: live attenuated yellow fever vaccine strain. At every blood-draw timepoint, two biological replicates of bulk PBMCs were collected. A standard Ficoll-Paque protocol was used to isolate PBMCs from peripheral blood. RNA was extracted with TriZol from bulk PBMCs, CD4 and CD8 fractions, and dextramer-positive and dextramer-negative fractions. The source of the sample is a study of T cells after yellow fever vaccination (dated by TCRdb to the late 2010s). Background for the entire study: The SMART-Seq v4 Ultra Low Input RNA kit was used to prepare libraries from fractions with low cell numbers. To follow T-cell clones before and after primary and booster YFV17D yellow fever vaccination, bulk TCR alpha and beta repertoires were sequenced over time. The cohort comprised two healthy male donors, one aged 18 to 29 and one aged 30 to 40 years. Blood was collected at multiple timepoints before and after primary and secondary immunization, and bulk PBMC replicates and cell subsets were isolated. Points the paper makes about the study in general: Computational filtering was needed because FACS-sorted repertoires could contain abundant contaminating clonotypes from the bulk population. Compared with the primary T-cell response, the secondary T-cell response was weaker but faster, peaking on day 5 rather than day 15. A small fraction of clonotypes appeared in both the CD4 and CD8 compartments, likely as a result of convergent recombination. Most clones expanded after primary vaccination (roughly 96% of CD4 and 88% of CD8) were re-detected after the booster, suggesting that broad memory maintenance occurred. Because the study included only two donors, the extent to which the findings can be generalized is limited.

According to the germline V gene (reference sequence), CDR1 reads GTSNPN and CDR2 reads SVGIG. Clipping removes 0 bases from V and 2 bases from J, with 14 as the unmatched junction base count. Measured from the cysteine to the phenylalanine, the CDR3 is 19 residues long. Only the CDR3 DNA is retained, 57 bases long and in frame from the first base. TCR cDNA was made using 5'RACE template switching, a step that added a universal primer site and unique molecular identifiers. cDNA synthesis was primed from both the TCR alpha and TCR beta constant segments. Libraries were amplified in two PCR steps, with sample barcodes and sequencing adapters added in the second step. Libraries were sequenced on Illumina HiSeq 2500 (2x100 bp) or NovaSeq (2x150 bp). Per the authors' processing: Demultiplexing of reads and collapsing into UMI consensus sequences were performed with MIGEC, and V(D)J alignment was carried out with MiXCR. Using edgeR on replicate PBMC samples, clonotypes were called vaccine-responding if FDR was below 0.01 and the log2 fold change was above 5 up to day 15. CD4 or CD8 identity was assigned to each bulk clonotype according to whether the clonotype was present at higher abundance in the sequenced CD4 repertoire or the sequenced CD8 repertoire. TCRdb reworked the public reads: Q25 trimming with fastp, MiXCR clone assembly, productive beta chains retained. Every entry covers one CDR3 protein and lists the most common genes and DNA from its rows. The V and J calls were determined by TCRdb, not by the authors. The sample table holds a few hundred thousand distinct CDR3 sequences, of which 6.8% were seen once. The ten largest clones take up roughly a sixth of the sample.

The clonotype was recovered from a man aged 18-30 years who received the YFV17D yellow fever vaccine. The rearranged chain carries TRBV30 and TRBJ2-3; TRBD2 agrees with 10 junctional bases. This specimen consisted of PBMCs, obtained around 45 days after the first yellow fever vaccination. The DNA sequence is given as TGTGCCTGGAGTGTTAGAAGATTCACTAGCGGGGAGGACACAGATACGCAGTATTTT. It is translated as CAWSVRRFTSGEDTDTQYF.